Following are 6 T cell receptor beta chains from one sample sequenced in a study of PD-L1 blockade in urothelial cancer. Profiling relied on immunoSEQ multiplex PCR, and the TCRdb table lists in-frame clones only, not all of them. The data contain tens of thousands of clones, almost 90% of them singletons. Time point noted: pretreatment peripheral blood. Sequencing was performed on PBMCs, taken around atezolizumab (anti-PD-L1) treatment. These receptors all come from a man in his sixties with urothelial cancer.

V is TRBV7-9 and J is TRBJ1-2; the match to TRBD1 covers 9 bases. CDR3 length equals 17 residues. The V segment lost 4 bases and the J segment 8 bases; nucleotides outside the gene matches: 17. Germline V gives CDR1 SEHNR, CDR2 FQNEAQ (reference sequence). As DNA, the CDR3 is TGTGCCAGCAGCTCAGGAAGGGGACAGGGAACTTCTGGCGGCTACACCTTC. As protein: CASSSGRGQGTSGGYTF.

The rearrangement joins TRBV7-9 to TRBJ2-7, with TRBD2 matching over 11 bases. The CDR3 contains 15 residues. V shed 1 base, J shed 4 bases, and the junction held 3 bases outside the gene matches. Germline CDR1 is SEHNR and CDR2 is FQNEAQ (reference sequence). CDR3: CASSLGSSGRYEQYF. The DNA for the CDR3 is TGTGCCAGCAGCTTAGGGTCTAGCGGGAGGTACGAGCAGTACTTC.

The CDR3 bases are TGTGCCAGCAGCTTAGGGCTAGCGGGAGGATTGGCAGAGACCCAGTACTTC. This codes for CASSLGLAGGLAETQYF. The rearrangement joins TRBV7-2 to TRBJ2-5; 11 bases fit TRBD2. J gave up 4 bases and V 1 base, and 8 bases lay outside the gene matches. Germline V gene lookup returns CDR1 SGHTA and CDR2 FQGNSA. There are 17 residues in the CDR3.

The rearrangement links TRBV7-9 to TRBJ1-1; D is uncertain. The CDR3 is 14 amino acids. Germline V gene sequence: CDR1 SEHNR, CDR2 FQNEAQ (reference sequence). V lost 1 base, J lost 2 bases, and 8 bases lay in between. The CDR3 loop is CASSLGRSNTEAFF. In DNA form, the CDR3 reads TGTGCCAGCAGCTTAGGAAGGAGCAACACTGAAGCTTTCTTT.

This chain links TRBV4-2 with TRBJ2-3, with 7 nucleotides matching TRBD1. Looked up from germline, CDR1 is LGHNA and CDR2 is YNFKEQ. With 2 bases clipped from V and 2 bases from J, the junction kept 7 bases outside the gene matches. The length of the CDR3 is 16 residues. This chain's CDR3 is CASSQLPGQATDTQYF. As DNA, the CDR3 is TGTGCCAGCAGCCAACTCCCAGGACAGGCCACAGATACGCAGTATTTT.

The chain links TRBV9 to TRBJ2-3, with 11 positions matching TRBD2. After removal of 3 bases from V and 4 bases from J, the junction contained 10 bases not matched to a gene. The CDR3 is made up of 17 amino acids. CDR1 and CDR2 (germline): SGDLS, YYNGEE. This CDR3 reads CASSAGLAGGLADTQYF. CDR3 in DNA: TGTGCCAGCAGCGCCGGATTAGCGGGAGGGCTTGCAGATACGCAGTATTTT.